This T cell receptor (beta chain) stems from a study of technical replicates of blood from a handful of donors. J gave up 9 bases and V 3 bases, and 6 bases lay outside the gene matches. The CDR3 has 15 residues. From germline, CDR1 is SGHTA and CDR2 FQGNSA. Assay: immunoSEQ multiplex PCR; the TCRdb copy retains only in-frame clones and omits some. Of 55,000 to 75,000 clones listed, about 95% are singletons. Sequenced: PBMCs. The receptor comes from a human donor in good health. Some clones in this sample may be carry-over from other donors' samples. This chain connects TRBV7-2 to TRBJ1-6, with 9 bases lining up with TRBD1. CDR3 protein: CASSLAGQGTSPLHF. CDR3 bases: TGTGCCAGCAGCTTGGCGGGACAGGGTACTTCACCCCTCCACTTT.